What follows are 22 T cell receptor beta chains derived from one specimen sequenced in a study of cytomegalovirus exposure and HLA in healthy donors. The PCR employed 60 Vbeta primers together with 13 Jbeta primers. The repertoire was sequenced with immunoSEQ multiplex PCR; TCRdb's copy has only in-frame clones and lacks some. The sample lists approximately 130,000 clones, around 79% occurring once. The material sequenced was PBMCs. These receptors were taken from a woman aged 35 to 49 in good health and CMV-seronegative.

The chain joins TRBV10-3 to TRBJ1-5; 8 bases are a match to TRBD1. J was trimmed by 4 bases and V by 11 bases; bases with no gene match: 4. Germline CDR1 ENHRY, CDR2 SYGVKD. CDR3 length: 12 amino acids. The CDR3 bases are TGTGCCGTCCGGACAGGGAATCAGCCCCAGCATTTT. Protein product: CAVRTGNQPQHF.

J is TRBJ2-7 and V is TRBV4-3; the match to TRBD1 covers 10 bases. The V and J ends lost 3 bases and 7 bases, in that order; junction bases with no gene match: 9. The germline gives CDR1 LGHNA, CDR2 YSLEER. The CDR3 consists of 15 residues. The CDR3 spells CASSQTRQGAREQYF. CDR3 coding DNA: TGCGCCAGCAGCCAGACTCGACAGGGGGCTAGGGAGCAGTACTTC.

The genes are TRBV15 and TRBJ2-7; D is uncertain. Trimming removed 8 bases at V and 3 bases at J, with 14 bases between. The CDR3 spans 13 residues. The germline V gene encodes CDR1 LNHNV and CDR2 YYDKDF (reference sequence). CDR3 protein: CATRSPQLYEQYF. Written as DNA, the CDR3 is TGTGCCACCCGTTCTCCCCAACTCTACGAGCAGTACTTC.

This clone was seen just once. One junction end disagrees with the germline gene, perhaps due to a read error. The chain uses TRBV28 and TRBJ2-1, with 10 bases identical to TRBD2. The germline gives CDR1 MDHEN, CDR2 SYDVKM. This CDR3 has 14 residues. The CDR3 region is CVAGGPSSYNEQFF. CDR3 nucleotide sequence: TGCGTAGCGGGAGGCCCCAGCTCCTACAATGAGCAGTTCTTC. Together with reference TRBV28 and TRBJ2-1, the CDR3 gives the full variable domain: DVKVTQSSRYLVKRTGEKVFLECVQDMDHENMFWYRQDPGLGLRLIYFSYDVKMKEKGDIPEGYSVSREKKERFSLILESASTNQTSMYLCVAGGPSSYNEQFFGPGTRLTVL.

V and J are TRBV2 and TRBJ1-1; 9 positions agree with TRBD1. V shed 7 bases, J shed 5 bases, and the junction held 11 bases outside the gene matches. Germline values: CDR1 SNHLY, CDR2 FYNNEI. The CDR3 is made up of 15 amino acids. CDR3 residues: CASTGDRVGSTEAFF. CDR3 sequence (DNA): TGTGCCAGCACCGGGGACAGGGTGGGTAGTACTGAAGCTTTCTTT.

V gene TRBV6-6 combines with J gene TRBJ1-5, with TRBD1 identical over 12 bases. There are 14 residues in the CDR3. V shed 6 bases and J 7 bases; nucleotides not matched to a gene: 4. The germline CDR1 and CDR2 sequences are MNHNY and SVGAGI (reference sequence). The DNA of the CDR3 is TGTGCCAGCAGCCGCGGGACAGGGGGCCAGCCCCAGCATTTT. It yields the protein CASSRGTGGQPQHF.

This clone was seen only a few times. This chain joins TRBV28 and TRBJ2-1; 8 nucleotides agree with TRBD1. Germline assignment: CDR1 MDHEN and CDR2 SYDVKM. After removal of 4 bases from V and 15 bases from J, the junction contained 8 bases not matched to a gene. CDR3 length equals 12 residues. In nucleotides, the CDR3 is TGTGCCAGCAGTTCTCAGGGGGCGATATGGTTCTTC. It is translated as CASSSQGAIWFF.

This clone was seen a handful of times. This chain uses TRBV5-1 with TRBJ1-1; 7 nucleotides align to TRBD1. Per the germline V gene, CDR1 is SGHRS and CDR2 is YFSETQ. This CDR3 contains 14 residues. V shed 4 bases and J 1 base; nucleotides not matched to a gene: 4. CDR3 nucleotides: TGCGCCAGCAGCCTCCAGGGGGGGAACACTGAAGCTTTCTTT. It yields the protein CASSLQGGNTEAFF.

V usage is TRBV7-2 and J usage is TRBJ1-3, with D possibly being TRBD1 (6 bases). CDR3 length: 15 amino acids. Germline V CDR1 and CDR2: SGHTA, FQGNSA. With 3 bases removed from V and 4 bases from J, the gap between germline ends came to 13 bases. The chain's CDR3 is CASSFAGVRGNTIYF. The CDR3 nucleotides are TGTGCCAGCAGCTTTGCAGGGGTACGGGGAAACACCATATATTTT. Filled out from reference TRBV7-2 and TRBJ1-3, the complete variable domain reads GAGVSQSPSNKVTEKGKDVELRCDPISGHTALYWYRQSLGQGLEFLIYFQGNSAPDKSGLPSDRFSAERTGGSVSTLTIQRTQQEDSAVYLCASSFAGVRGNTIYFGEGSWLTVV.

The V call is TRBV11-3, the J call TRBJ2-1; 9 bases line up with TRBD1. V was clipped by 3 bases and J by 3 bases; unmatched bases: 3. Germline V lookup: CDR1 SGHNT, CDR2 YENEEA. The CDR3 loop spans 15 amino acids. CDR3 region: CASSLGQGFYNEQFF. CDR3 sequence (DNA): TGTGCCAGCAGCTTGGGACAGGGCTTCTACAATGAGCAGTTCTTC.

In this sample, this clone turned up once. The chain uses TRBV15 and TRBJ1-4, with D perhaps matching TRBD1 (6 bases). There are 16 residues in the CDR3. Trimming took 1 base from V and 8 from J, leaving 17 bases between them. CDR1 LNHNV and CDR2 YYDKDF come from the germline V gene (reference sequence). The CDR3 is CATSRGKTGNLEKLFF. The CDR3 nucleotides are TGTGCCACCAGCAGAGGAAAAACAGGGAACCTGGAAAAACTGTTTTTT.

The rearrangement joins TRBV5-5 to TRBJ2-7; TRBD1 aligns across 9 bases. CDR3 length: 14 amino acids. J lost 3 bases, V lost 3 bases, and 4 bases had no gene match. Germline V gene data show CDR1 as SGHKS and CDR2 as YYEKEE (reference sequence). CDR3 sequence (DNA): TGTGCCAGCAGCTCCGACAGGGGGTTCTACGAGCAGTACTTC. Translated, it gives CASSSDRGFYEQYF. Filled out from reference TRBV5-5 and TRBJ2-7, the complete variable domain reads DAGVTQSPTHLIKTRGQQVTLRCSPISGHKSVSWYQQVLGQGPQFIFQYYEKEERGRGNFPDRFSARQFPNYSSELNVNALLLGDSALYLCASSSDRGFYEQYFGPGTRLTVT.

This chain links TRBV11-2 with TRBJ1-3; D is uncertain. Per germline, CDR1 SGHAT and CDR2 FQNNGV. V was clipped by 5 bases and J by 0 bases, with 14 bases between them. The CDR3 runs to 16 residues. The CDR3, as DNA: TGTGCCAGCAGCCACGCCAGGTCGAGCTCTGGAAACACCATATATTTT. This encodes CASSHARSSSGNTIYF.

The V gene is TRBV6-5, the J gene TRBJ2-3; D gene unclear. The V gene's germline CDR1 is MNHEY and CDR2 SVGAGI. This CDR3 spans 15 amino acids. The ends were cut back, 6 bases at V and 0 bases at J, with 13 bases in the middle. The CDR3 region has the DNA TGTGCCAGCAGCTTGGGCGTACGGAGCACAGATACGCAGTATTTT. Residues: CASSLGVRSTDTQYF.

The DNA of the CDR3 is TGTGCCAGCAGCCGACAGGGAGCCTACAATGAGCAGTTCTTC. Protein: CASSRQGAYNEQFF. The chain is built from TRBV6-5 and TRBJ2-1; 7 bases fit TRBD1. V trimming: 6 bases; J trimming: 2 bases; junction bases outside the gene matches: 4. Germline CDR1 and CDR2: MNHEY and SVGAGI. The CDR3 consists of 14 residues.

The V call is TRBV5-1, the J call TRBJ1-2, with 8 bases matching TRBD1. The CDR3 has 18 residues. CDR1 SGHRS and CDR2 YFSETQ come from the germline V gene. Trimming at V came to 2 bases and at J to 5 bases, leaving 17 bases not matched to a gene. CDR3 nucleotides: TGCGCCAGCAGCTTCACCTCGGCAGGGGGCCCAAATTCTTATGGCTACACCTTC. Amino acids: CASSFTSAGGPNSYGYTF.

As DNA, the CDR3 is TGTGCCAGCAGCATACAGACGCTAGCAGCTTTCTTT. This codes for CASSIQTLAAFF. V is TRBV7-2 and J is TRBJ1-1; D ambiguous. This CDR3 comprises 12 residues. Trimming took off 5 bases at V and 10 bases at J, with 14 bases between the two ends. Germline CDR1 and CDR2: SGHTA and FQGNSA.

The chain is built from TRBV7-6 and TRBJ2-5, with D possibly TRBD1 on 5 matching bases. Germline loops: CDR1 SGHVS, CDR2 FNYEAQ. The CDR3 consists of 16 residues. The germline V and J ends were trimmed by 5 bases and 0 bases, with 16 bases remaining between them. CDR3 nucleotides: TGTGCCAGCAGCCCTAGGGCCAGGGTAGACCAAGAGACCCAGTACTTC. This sequence encodes CASSPRARVDQETQYF.

The J gene is TRBJ2-7, the V gene TRBV5-4, with TRBD2 as a possible D gene (7 bases). V dropped 4 bases and J dropped 6 bases, with 17 bases sitting between them. Germline CDR1 is SGHNT and CDR2 is YYREEE (reference sequence). The CDR3 is made up of 14 amino acids. CDR3 protein: CASSGGVTGSEQYF. The CDR3 nucleotides read TGTGCCAGCAGCGGGGGGGTGACAGGTTCCGAGCAGTACTTC.

The sample holds a few counts of this clone. The rearrangement uses TRBV4-2 and TRBJ1-1; 7 bases align to TRBD1. The CDR3 totals 15 residues. Germline lookup yields CDR1 LGHNA and CDR2 YNFKEQ. The V segment lost 1 base and the J segment 0 bases; nucleotides outside the gene matches: 2. The CDR3 DNA follows: TGTGCCAGCAGCCAAGTGACAGGGATGAACACTGAAGCTTTCTTT. Protein: CASSQVTGMNTEAFF.

This clone was counted between two and nine times. The chain couples TRBV9 to TRBJ1-5; maybe TRBD1 (5 bases). Germline-derived CDR1 and CDR2 are SGDLS and YYNGEE. This CDR3 region has 18 residues. V lost 3 bases and J lost 0, with 19 bases in between. CDR3 nucleotides: TGTGCCAGCAGCGCCTCAAATGGGGCCTTAATTAGCAATCAGCCCCAGCATTTT. This sequence encodes CASSASNGALISNQPQHF.

The V call is TRBV6-5, the J call TRBJ1-1; D is unclear. Germline V gene lookup returns CDR1 MNHEY and CDR2 SVGAGI. CDR3 length equals 16 residues. V dropped 2 bases and J dropped 5 bases, with 18 bases sitting between them. In DNA form, the CDR3 reads TGTGCCAGCAGTTACGCGGATCCAGTTGAGATGACTGAAGCTTTCTTT. It yields the protein CASSYADPVEMTEAFF.